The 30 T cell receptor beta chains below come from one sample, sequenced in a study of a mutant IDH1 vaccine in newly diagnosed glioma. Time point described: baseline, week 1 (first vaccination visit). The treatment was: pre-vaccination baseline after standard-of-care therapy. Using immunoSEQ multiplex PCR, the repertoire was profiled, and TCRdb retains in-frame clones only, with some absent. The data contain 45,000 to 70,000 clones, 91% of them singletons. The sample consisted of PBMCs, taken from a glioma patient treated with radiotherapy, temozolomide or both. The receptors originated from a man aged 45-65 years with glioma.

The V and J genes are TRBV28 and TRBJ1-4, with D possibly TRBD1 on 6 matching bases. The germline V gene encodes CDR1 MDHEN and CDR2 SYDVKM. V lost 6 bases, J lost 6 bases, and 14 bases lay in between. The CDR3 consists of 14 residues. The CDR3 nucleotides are TGTGCCAGCAGGAATAGGGGGGTGGATGAAAAACTGTTTTTT. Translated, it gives CASRNRGVDEKLFF. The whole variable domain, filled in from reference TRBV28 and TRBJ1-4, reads DVKVTQSSRYLVKRTGEKVFLECVQDMDHENMFWYRQDPGLGLRLIYFSYDVKMKEKGDIPEGYSVSREKKERFSLILESASTNQTSMYLCASRNRGVDEKLFFGSGTQLSVL.

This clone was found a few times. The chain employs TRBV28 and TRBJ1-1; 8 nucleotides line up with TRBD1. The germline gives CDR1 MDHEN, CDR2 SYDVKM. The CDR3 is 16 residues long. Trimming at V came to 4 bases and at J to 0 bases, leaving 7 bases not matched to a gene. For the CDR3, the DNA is TGTGCCAGCAGTTCGACAGGGGTCAACATGAACACTGAAGCTTTCTTT. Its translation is CASSSTGVNMNTEAFF.

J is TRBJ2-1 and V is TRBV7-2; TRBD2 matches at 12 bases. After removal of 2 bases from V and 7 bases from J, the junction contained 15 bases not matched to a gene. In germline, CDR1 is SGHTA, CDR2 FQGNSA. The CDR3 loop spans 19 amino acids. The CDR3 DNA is TGTGCCAGCAGCTTATGGGGACTAGCGGGTACGGCCTTGGGGAATGAGCAGTTCTTC. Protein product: CASSLWGLAGTALGNEQFF.

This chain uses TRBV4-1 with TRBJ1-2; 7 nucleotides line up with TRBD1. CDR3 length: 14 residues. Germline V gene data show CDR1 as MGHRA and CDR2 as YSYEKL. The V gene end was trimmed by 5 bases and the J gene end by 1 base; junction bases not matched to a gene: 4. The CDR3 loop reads CASSSQGGNYGYTF. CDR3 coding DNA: TGCGCCAGCAGCTCCCAGGGGGGTAACTATGGCTACACCTTC.

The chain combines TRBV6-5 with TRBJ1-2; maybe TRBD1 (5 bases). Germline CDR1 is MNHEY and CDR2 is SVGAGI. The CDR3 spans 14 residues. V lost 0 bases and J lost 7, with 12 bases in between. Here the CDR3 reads CASSYSPGTAGYTF. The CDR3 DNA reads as TGTGCCAGCAGTTACTCCCCGGGGACGGCTGGCTACACCTTC.

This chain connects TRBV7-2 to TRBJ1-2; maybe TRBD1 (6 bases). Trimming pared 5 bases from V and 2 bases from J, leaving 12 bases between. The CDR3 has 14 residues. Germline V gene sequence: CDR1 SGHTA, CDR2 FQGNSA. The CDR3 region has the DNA TGTGCCAGCAGCCTGGGACACACCAACTATGGCTACACCTTC. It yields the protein CASSLGHTNYGYTF. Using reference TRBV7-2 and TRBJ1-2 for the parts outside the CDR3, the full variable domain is GAGVSQSPSNKVTEKGKDVELRCDPISGHTALYWYRQSLGQGLEFLIYFQGNSAPDKSGLPSDRFSAERTGGSVSTLTIQRTQQEDSAVYLCASSLGHTNYGYTFGSGTRLTVV.

In nucleotides, the CDR3 is TGTGCCAGCAGCTTGACAGGGCAACTGAACACTGAAGCTTTCTTT. This translates into CASSLTGQLNTEAFF. The chain carries TRBV7-3 and TRBJ1-1, with 7 positions matching TRBD1. After removal of 3 bases from V and 0 bases from J, the junction contained 4 bases not matched to a gene. The V gene's germline CDR1 is SGHTA and CDR2 FQGTGA. The CDR3 is 15 amino acids.

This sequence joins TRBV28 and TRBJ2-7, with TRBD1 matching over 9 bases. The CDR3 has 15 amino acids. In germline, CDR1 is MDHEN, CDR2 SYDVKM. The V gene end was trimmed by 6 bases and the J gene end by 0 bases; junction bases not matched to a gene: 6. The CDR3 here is CASRSGTGISYEQYF. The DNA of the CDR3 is TGTGCCAGCAGATCCGGGACAGGGATCTCCTACGAGCAGTACTTC.

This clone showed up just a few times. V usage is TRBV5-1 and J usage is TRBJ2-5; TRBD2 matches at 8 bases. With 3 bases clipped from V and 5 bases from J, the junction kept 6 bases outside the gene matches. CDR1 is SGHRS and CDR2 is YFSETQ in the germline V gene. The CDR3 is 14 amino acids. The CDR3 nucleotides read TGCGCCAGCAGCTCCGGGAGGGCCGGGGAGACCCAGTACTTC. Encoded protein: CASSSGRAGETQYF.

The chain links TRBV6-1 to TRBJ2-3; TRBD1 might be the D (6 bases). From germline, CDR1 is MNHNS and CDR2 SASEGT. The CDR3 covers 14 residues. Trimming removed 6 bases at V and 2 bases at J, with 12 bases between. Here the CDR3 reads CASSRGPVTDTQYF. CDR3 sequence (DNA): TGTGCCAGCAGCAGGGGCCCTGTCACAGATACGCAGTATTTT.

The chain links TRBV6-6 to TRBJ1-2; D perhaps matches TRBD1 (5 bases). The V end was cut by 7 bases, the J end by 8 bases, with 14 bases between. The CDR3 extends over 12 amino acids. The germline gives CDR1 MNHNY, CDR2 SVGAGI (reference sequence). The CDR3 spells CASITGARGYTF. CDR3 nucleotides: TGTGCCAGCATCACCGGGGCGCGAGGCTACACCTTC.

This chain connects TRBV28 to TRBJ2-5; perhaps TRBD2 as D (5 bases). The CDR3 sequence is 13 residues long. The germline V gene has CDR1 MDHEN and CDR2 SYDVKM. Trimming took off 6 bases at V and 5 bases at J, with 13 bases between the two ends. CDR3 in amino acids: CASSPSGRETQYF. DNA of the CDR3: TGTGCCAGCAGCCCCAGCGGAAGGGAGACCCAGTACTTC.

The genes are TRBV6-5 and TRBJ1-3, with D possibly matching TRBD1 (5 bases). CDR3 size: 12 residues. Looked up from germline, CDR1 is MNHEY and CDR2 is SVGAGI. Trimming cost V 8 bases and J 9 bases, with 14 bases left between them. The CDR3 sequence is CASRTGGSTIYF. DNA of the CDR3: TGTGCCAGCCGGACCGGGGGTAGCACCATATATTTT.

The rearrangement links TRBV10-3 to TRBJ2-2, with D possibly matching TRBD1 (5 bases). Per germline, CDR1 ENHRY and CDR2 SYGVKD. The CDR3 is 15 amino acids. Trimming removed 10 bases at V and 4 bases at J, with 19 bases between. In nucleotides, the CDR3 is TGTGCCACCTGGAGTCAGGGCGCGAGCACCGGGGAGCTGTTTTTT. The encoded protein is CATWSQGASTGELFF.

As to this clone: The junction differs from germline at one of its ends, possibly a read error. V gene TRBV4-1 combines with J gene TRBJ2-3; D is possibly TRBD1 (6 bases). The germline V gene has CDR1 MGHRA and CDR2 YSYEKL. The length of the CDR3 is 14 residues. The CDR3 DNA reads TGCGCCAGCAGCGAAGAGTCAGGGGCAGATACGCAGTATTTT. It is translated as CASSEESGADTQYF.

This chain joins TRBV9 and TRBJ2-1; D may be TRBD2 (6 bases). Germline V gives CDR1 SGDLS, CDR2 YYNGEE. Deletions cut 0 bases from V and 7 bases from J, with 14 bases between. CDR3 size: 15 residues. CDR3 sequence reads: CASSVVVGGTNEQFF. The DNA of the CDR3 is TGTGCCAGCAGCGTAGTGGTCGGAGGGACGAATGAGCAGTTCTTC. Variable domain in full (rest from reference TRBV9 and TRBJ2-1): DSGVTQTPKHLITATGQRVTLRCSPRSGDLSVYWYQQSLDQGLQFLIQYYNGEERAKGNILERFSAQQFPDLHSELNLSSLELGDSALYFCASSVVVGGTNEQFFGPGTRLTVL.

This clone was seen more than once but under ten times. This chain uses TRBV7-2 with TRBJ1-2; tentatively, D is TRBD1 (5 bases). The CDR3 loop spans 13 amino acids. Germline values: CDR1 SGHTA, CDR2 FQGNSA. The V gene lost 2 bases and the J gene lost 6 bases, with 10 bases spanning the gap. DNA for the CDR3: TGTGCCAGCAGCTTAACCAGGGATAATGGCTACACCTTC. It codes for CASSLTRDNGYTF. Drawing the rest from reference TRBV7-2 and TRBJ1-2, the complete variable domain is GAGVSQSPSNKVTEKGKDVELRCDPISGHTALYWYRQSLGQGLEFLIYFQGNSAPDKSGLPSDRFSAERTGGSVSTLTIQRTQQEDSAVYLCASSLTRDNGYTFGSGTRLTVV.

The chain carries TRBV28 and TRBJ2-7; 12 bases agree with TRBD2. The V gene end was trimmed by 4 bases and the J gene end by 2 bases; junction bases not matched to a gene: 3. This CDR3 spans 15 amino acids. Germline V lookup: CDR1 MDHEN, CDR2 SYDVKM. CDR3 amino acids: CASSSGLAGAYEQYF. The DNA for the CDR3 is TGTGCCAGCAGTTCGGGACTAGCGGGCGCCTACGAGCAGTACTTC.

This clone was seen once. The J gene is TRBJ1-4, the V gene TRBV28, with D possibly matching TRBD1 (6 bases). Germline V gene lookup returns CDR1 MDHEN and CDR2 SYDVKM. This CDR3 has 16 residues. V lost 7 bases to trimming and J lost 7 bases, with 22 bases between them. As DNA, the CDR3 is TGTGCCAGCACCTTAGGGGGGTTAGAACGGGGTGAAAAACTGTTTTTT. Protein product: CASTLGGLERGEKLFF.

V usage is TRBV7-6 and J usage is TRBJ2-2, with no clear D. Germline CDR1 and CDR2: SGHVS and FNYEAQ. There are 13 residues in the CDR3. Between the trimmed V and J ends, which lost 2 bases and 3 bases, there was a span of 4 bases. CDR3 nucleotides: TGTGCCAGCAGCTTATTGCACACCGGGGAGCTGTTTTTT. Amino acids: CASSLLHTGELFF.

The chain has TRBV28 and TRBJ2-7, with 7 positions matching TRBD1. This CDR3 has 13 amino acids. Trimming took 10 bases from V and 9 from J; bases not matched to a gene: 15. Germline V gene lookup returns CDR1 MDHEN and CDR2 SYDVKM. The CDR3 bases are TGTGCCACCCTAATAAAGACAGGGAAAGGGCAGTACTTC. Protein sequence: CATLIKTGKGQYF.

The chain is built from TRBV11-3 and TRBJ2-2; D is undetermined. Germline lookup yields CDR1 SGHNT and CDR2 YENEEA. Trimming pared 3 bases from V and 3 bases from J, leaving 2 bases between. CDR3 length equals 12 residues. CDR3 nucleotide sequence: TGTGCCAGCAGCTTTTACACCGGGGAGCTGTTTTTT. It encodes CASSFYTGELFF. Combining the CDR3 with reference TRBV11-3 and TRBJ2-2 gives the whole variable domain EAGVVQSPRYKIIEKKQPVAFWCNPISGHNTLYWYLQNLGQGPELLIRYENEEAVDDSQLPKDRFSAERLKGVDSTLKIQPAELGDSAVYLCASSFYTGELFFGEGSRLTVL.

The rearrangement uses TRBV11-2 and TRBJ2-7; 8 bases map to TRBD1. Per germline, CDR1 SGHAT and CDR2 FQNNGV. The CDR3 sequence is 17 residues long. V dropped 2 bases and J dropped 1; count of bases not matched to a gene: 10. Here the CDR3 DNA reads TGTGCCAGCAGCTTACGGCGGGTAGGACAGGGATCCTACGAGCAGTACTTC. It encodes CASSLRRVGQGSYEQYF.

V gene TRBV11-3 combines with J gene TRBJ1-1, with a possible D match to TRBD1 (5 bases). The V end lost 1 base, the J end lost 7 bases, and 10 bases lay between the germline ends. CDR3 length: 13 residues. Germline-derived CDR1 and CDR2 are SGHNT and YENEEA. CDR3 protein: CASSLGETVEAFF. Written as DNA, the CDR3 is TGTGCCAGCAGCTTAGGGGAGACAGTTGAAGCTTTCTTT.

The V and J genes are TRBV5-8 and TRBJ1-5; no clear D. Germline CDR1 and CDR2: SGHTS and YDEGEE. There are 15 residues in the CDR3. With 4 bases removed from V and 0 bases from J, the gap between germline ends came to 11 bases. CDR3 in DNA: TGTGCCAGCAGCACGGATGGGTATAGCAATCAGCCCCAGCATTTT. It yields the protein CASSTDGYSNQPQHF.

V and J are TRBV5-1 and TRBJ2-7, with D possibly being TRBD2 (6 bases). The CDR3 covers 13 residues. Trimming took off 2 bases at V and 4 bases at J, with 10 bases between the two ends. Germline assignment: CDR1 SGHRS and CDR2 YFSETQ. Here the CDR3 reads CASSFGGFYEQYF. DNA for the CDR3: TGCGCCAGCAGCTTTGGGGGGTTTTACGAGCAGTACTTC.

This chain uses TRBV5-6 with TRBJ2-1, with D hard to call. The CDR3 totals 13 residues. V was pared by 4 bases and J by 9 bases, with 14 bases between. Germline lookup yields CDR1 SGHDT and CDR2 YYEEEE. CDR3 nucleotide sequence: TGTGCCAGCAGCCAGGTCGGAGCAACTGAGCAGTTCTTC. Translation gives CASSQVGATEQFF. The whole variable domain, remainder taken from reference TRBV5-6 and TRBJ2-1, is DAGVTQSPTHLIKTRGQQVTLRCSPKSGHDTVSWYQQALGQGPQFIFQYYEEEERQRGNFPDRFSGHQFPNYSSELNVNALLLGDSALYLCASSQVGATEQFFGPGTRLTVL.

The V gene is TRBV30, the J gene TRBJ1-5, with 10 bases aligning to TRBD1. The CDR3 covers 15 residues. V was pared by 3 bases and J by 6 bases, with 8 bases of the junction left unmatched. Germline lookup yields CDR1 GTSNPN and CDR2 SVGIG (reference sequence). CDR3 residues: CAWRYGTGERQPQHF. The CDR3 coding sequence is TGTGCCTGGAGGTACGGGACAGGGGAGCGTCAGCCCCAGCATTTT.

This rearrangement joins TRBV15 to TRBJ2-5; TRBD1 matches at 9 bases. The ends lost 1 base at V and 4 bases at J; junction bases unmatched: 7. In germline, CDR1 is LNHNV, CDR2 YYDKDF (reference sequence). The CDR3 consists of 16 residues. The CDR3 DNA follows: TGTGCCACCAGCAGAGGTGAACAGGGGGCAGGAGAGACCCAGTACTTC. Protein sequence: CATSRGEQGAGETQYF. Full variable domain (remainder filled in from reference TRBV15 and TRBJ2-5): DAMVIQNPRYQVTQFGKPVTLSCSQTLNHNVMYWYQQKSSQAPKLLFHYYDKDFNNEADTPDNFQSRRPNTSFCFLDIRSPGLGDTAMYLCATSRGEQGAGETQYFGPGTRLLVL.

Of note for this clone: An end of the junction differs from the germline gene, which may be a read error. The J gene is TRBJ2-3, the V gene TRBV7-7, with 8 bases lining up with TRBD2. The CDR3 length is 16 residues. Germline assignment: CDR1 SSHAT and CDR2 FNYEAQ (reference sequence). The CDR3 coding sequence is TGTGCTAGCAGCTTAGCGGGAACGGGAGGGTCAGATACGCAGTATTTT. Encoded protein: CASSLAGTGGSDTQYF.